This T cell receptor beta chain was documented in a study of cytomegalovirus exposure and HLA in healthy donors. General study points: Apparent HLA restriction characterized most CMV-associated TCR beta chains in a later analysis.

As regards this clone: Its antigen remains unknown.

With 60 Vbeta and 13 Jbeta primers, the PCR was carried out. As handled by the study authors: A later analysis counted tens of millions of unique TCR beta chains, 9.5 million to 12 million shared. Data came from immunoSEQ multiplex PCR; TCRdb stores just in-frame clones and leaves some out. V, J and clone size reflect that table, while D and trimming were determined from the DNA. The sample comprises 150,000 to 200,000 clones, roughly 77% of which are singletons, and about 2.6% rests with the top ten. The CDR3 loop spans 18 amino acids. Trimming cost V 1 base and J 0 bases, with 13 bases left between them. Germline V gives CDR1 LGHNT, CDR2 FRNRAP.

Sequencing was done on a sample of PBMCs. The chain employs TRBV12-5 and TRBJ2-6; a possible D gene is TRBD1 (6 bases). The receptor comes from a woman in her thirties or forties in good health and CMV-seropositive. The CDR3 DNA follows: TGTGCTAGTGGTTTGGACTATACACAGGGCTCTGGGGCCAACGTCCTGACTTTC. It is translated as CASGLDYTQGSGANVLTF.